These 15 T cell receptor beta chains came from one sample sequenced in a study of T-cell reconstitution after alpha-beta-depleted transplantation in children. TCRbeta library construction was performed incorporating unique molecular identifiers. TCRdb independently ran MiXCR on the PCR reads; one entry per CDR3 protein. The data show 490,000 or so distinct CDR3 sequences, with under 15% seen just once and approximately 5.4% held by the top ten. The starting material was PBMCs from the stem cell graft donor, obtained from the stem cell graft. These receptors were collected from a human donor who donated a stem cell graft to a child with combined immunodeficiency.

The chain is built from TRBV6-5 and TRBJ2-3, with D possibly matching TRBD2 (6 bases). CDR3 length: 14 amino acids. Germline-derived CDR1 and CDR2 are MNHEY and SVGAGI. Trimming removed 4 bases from V and 8 bases from J, with 16 bases in between. This CDR3 is CASSFSGTRGTQYF. DNA for the CDR3: TGTGCCAGCAGTTTTAGCGGTACGAGGGGTACGCAGTATTTT.

J is TRBJ1-1 and V is TRBV6-4; 7 positions match TRBD1. V was clipped by 0 bases and J by 4 bases; unmatched bases: 8. Germline loops: CDR1 MRHNA, CDR2 SNTAGT. This CDR3 is 16 amino acids long. The CDR3 coding sequence is TGTGCCAGCAGTGACTCGATTGGGGGACAGACCACTGAAGCTTTCTTT. Its protein product is CASSDSIGGQTTEAFF.

The table lists this clonotype with many counts. The chain recombines TRBV29-1 with TRBJ2-7; D ambiguous. Germline CDR1 reads SQVTM; CDR2 reads ANQGSEA. CDR3 length: 12 amino acids. With 4 bases removed from V and 3 bases from J, the gap between germline ends came to 10 bases. The DNA of the CDR3 is TGCAGCGTTGGGCTGAAGGGCTACGAGCAGTACTTC. It codes for CSVGLKGYEQYF.

This clonotype has more than one count but fewer than ten. The chain recombines TRBV12-3 or TRBV12-4 with TRBJ1-3; D is unclear. The V and J ends lost 6 bases and 0 bases respectively, with 9 bases between them. This CDR3 is 14 amino acids long. In DNA form, the CDR3 reads TGTGCCAGCAGCCGGGCCAACTCTGGAAACACCATATATTTT. Its translation: CASSRANSGNTIYF.

This clonotype was found a few times. V and J are TRBV12-3 or TRBV12-4 and TRBJ2-1; 11 bases are a match to TRBD2. The V gene end was trimmed by 5 bases and the J gene end by 6 bases; junction bases not matched to a gene: 6. The CDR3 is 15 residues long. CDR3 sequence (DNA): TGTGCCAGCAGTCGTAGCGGGGGGGCTCCCAATGAGCAGTTCTTC. Translated, it gives CASSRSGGAPNEQFF.

The V and J genes are TRBV5-8 and TRBJ1-5; no clear D. Germline loops: CDR1 SGHTS, CDR2 YDEGEE. The CDR3 is 16 residues long. The V end lost 0 bases, the J end lost 4 bases, and 14 bases lay between the germline ends. CDR3 amino acids: CASSLDSAFDNQPQHF. The CDR3 DNA is TGTGCCAGCAGCTTGGATTCTGCCTTCGATAATCAGCCCCAGCATTTT.

The chain couples TRBV10-3 to TRBJ2-2, with D unresolved. V was trimmed by 3 bases and J by 7 bases, leaving 6 bases between them. CDR3 length: 12 residues. Germline V CDR1 and CDR2: ENHRY, SYGVKD. The CDR3 nucleotides are TGTGCCATCAGTGAATCAGGCGGGGAGCTGTTTTTT. It translates to CAISESGGELFF.

This clonotype has at least ten counts. The V gene is TRBV24-1, the J gene TRBJ2-7, with TRBD1 matching 9 bases. Germline V gives CDR1 KGHDR, CDR2 SFDVKD. J gave up 2 bases and V 4 bases, and 2 bases lay outside the gene matches. The CDR3 extends over 14 amino acids. CDR3 amino acids: CATSERQGAYEQYF. The DNA of the CDR3 is TGTGCCACCAGTGAACGACAGGGGGCCTACGAGCAGTACTTC.

This clonotype was seen ten or more times. The gene calls are TRBV25-1 and TRBJ1-5; possibly TRBD1 for D (6 bases). CDR3 size: 14 residues. CDR1 is MGHDK and CDR2 is SYGVNS in the germline V gene. V lost 3 bases to trimming and J lost 6 bases, with 12 bases between them. CDR3 nucleotides: TGTGCCAGCAGTGAGATTTCAGGGGCTCAGCCCCAGCATTTT. This gives the protein CASSEISGAQPQHF.

Ten or more counts support this clonotype. The CDR3 bases are TGCAGTGCTAGACTCACAGCTATGAACACTGAAGCTTTCTTT. Translated: CSARLTAMNTEAFF. The chain uses TRBV20-1 and TRBJ1-1, with D unclear. The CDR3 totals 14 residues. Per germline, CDR1 DFQATT and CDR2 SNEGSKA (reference sequence). V was cut by 2 bases and J by 0 bases, with 10 bases left in between.

The chain has TRBV5-1 and TRBJ1-1; D possibly corresponds to TRBD1 (5 bases). The CDR3 totals 16 residues. Germline V gives CDR1 SGHRS, CDR2 YFSETQ. V was pared by 1 base and J by 1 base, with 14 bases between. The CDR3 sequence: CASSLFSPGSNTEAFF. CDR3 sequence (DNA): TGCGCCAGCAGCTTGTTTTCTCCAGGGTCGAACACTGAAGCTTTCTTT.

In this sample, this clonotype turned up a few times. The chain carries TRBV5-1 and TRBJ2-7; the D gene is possibly TRBD1 (6 bases). The V gene's germline CDR1 is SGHRS and CDR2 YFSETQ. V was trimmed by 0 bases and J by 3 bases, leaving 10 bases between them. The CDR3 has 14 amino acids. The CDR3 region has the DNA TGCGCCAGCAGCTTGGGGACAGATCGCTACGAGCAGTACTTC. This gives the protein CASSLGTDRYEQYF.

The chain is built from TRBV4-3 and TRBJ2-3, with 7 bases matching TRBD2. The CDR3 extends over 17 amino acids. Losses at the gene ends were 2 bases for V and 1 base for J; bases not matched to a gene: 9. The germline gives CDR1 LGHNA, CDR2 YSLEER. The CDR3 nucleotides read TGCGCCAGCAGCCAAATTATAGCGGGTTTCCGCACAGATACGCAGTATTTT. Its protein product is CASSQIIAGFRTDTQYF.

Only a few counts were recorded for this clonotype. The chain combines TRBV20-1 with TRBJ2-1; TRBD2 matches at 9 bases. V shed 3 bases and J 2 bases; nucleotides not matched to a gene: 5. Germline V CDR1 and CDR2: DFQATT, SNEGSKA (reference sequence). This CDR3 spans 15 amino acids. CDR3 in amino acids: CSASSRLAAYNEQFF. CDR3 in DNA: TGCAGTGCTAGTTCCAGACTAGCGGCCTACAATGAGCAGTTCTTC.

This clonotype was picked up one time. CDR3 sequence: CASSPIFGYEAFF. CDR3 nucleotides: TGTGCCAGCAGTCCTATTTTCGGATATGAAGCTTTCTTT. The chain is built from TRBV27 and TRBJ1-1; no definite D call. The CDR3 is 13 amino acids. V shed 5 bases and J shed 7 bases, with 14 bases lying between them. Per germline, CDR1 MNHEY and CDR2 SMNVEV (reference sequence).